These 6 T cell receptor beta chains originate from one sample sequenced in a study of blood T cell repertoires in COVID-19. The data were produced by immunoSEQ multiplex PCR, yet TCRdb's version contains in-frame clones alone and is incomplete. The table includes 150,000 or so clones, 90% detected once. Specimen: peripheral blood. The receptor source for this set is a man aged 55 to 69 with active or convalescent COVID-19.

The chain couples TRBV6-5 to TRBJ2-7; D might be TRBD2 (5 bases). V was cut by 0 bases and J by 7 bases, with 19 bases left in between. CDR1 and CDR2 from the germline V gene are MNHEY and SVGAGI. The CDR3 length is 16 residues. CDR3 loop: CASSYSKFVLAAEQYF. The CDR3 DNA reads TGTGCCAGCAGTTACTCTAAATTCGTTCTAGCCGCTGAGCAGTACTTC.

This rearrangement joins TRBV29-1 to TRBJ1-1, with a weak D call TRBD1 (5 bases). Germline CDR1 is SQVTM and CDR2 is ANQGSEA. This CDR3 contains 13 residues. V was shortened by 7 bases and J by 2 bases, with 14 bases between the two germline ends. CDR3 nucleotide sequence: TGCAGCGGCCTTCCTCAGGGAAACACTGAAGCTTTCTTT. This translates into CSGLPQGNTEAFF.

The genes are TRBV7-2 and TRBJ2-1, with 10 bases matching TRBD1. J gave up 3 bases and V 5 bases, and 7 bases lay outside the gene matches. Germline V gives CDR1 SGHTA, CDR2 FQGNSA. CDR3 size: 16 residues. CDR3 in amino acids: CASSPRQGAVYNEQFF. In DNA, the CDR3 is TGTGCCAGCAGCCCAAGACAGGGGGCGGTCTACAATGAGCAGTTCTTC.

The chain combines TRBV19 with TRBJ1-3; maybe TRBD1 (5 bases). The V gene's germline CDR1 is LNHDA and CDR2 SQIVND (reference sequence). The CDR3 contains 15 residues. The V gene lost 4 bases and the J gene lost 3 bases, with 13 bases spanning the gap. The CDR3 DNA reads as TGTGCCAGTAGTACTTACCAGGGTTATGGAAACACCATATATTTT. It codes for CASSTYQGYGNTIYF.

The chain employs TRBV29-1 and TRBJ1-2; 10 bases line up with TRBD1. The length of the CDR3 is 17 residues. Germline lookup yields CDR1 SQVTM and CDR2 ANQGSEA. The junction had 11 bases not matched to a gene; V was cut back by 4 bases and J by 0 bases. The CDR3 DNA is TGCAGCGTTGGTGGGGGACCGGGACAGGGGACTAACTATGGCTACACCTTC. As protein: CSVGGGPGQGTNYGYTF.

The chain has TRBV11-2 and TRBJ1-1; TRBD1 aligns across 7 bases. The CDR3 contains 18 residues. CDR1 and CDR2 (germline): SGHAT, FQNNGV. V trimming: 3 bases; J trimming: 3 bases; junction bases outside the gene matches: 16. This CDR3 is CASSFMTTGRSSDTEAFF. DNA of the CDR3: TGTGCCAGCAGCTTTATGACGACAGGGAGATCGTCGGACACTGAAGCTTTCTTT.